Sequencing of this TCR beta chain was carried out in a study of T cell repertoires in cytomegalovirus infection (dated by TCRdb to about 2019). Background for the entire study: Alongside well-studied HLA-B-restricted epitopes, the peptide stimulations were aimed at recently identified HLA-C-restricted CMV epitopes, whose presentation resists viral immunomodulation. Donor HLA type was relevant to the analysis, as public TCR beta signatures indicated carriage of CMV infection together with the matching HLA type. Results and caveats for the whole study, not just this receptor: Cumulative frequency of public TCR beta family members discriminated carriers of CMV infection plus the relevant HLA type in this cohort and an independent 352-donor cohort. The ex vivo response was dominated by HLA-C-restricted CMV-specific TCR beta clonotypes, which also provided the single most frequent clonotype in two of eight donors.

There are a few counts of this clonotype. Its antigen specificity is not known. Nothing much larger sits one base from this clone, and base qualities are not available. V has 7 bases trimmed and J has 0 bases trimmed; junction bases matching no gene number 4. From the cysteine up to the phenylalanine, the CDR3 has a length of 14 residues. Of all the DNA, just the CDR3 is kept, 42 bases in frame from base 1. Explained via the paper, the treatment or condition label denotes: in vitro stimulation with specific CMV peptide epitopes to enrich CMV-specific T cells. Sequencing instrument: Illumina HiSeq 1500. TCRdb reprocessed the public reads (quality trimming at Q25 with fastp, clone calling with MiXCR) and kept in-frame beta chains. CDR3 protein sequences are deduplicated, and each keeps its most common genes and DNA. This sample holds around 800,000 distinct CDR3 sequences; approximately 29% were observed only once. 9.5% to 15% of the sample rests with the top ten.

This receptor chain uses TRBV12-3 or TRBV12-4 and TRBJ1-1; a stretch of 8 junction bases matches TRBD1. The source is a human donor in good health (CMV status not recorded). Some clones in this sample may be carry-over from other donors' samples. The input for sequencing was cultured CD8+ T cells from PBMCs, taken from culture after CMV antigen stimulation. The DNA sequence is as follows: TGTGCCAGCACCCGGACAGGGCTGAACACTGAAGCTTTCTTT. Protein translation: CASTRTGLNTEAFF.